The source of this TCR beta chain is a study of T cell changes during pregnancy in multiple sclerosis. Sequenced by immunoSEQ multiplex PCR; TCRdb stores in-frame clones only, minus some. The table shows approximately 65,000 clones, with 85% to 95% occurring only once. Sequencing was performed on CD8+ T cells from peripheral blood mononuclear cells, taken in the third trimester of pregnancy. This clonotype was obtained from a female donor in good health, enrolled as a control in a pregnancy study.

CDR3 sequence: CASSLEYYEQYF. The CDR3 nucleotides are TGTGCCAGCAGCTTAGAGTACTACGAGCAGTACTTC. V is TRBV5-6 and J is TRBJ2-7, with D uncertain. V was shortened by 2 bases and J by 3 bases, with 6 bases between the two germline ends. Germline V gene data show CDR1 as SGHDT and CDR2 as YYEEEE. The CDR3 is 12 residues long. Full variable domain (outside the CDR3, taken from reference TRBV5-6 and TRBJ2-7): DAGVTQSPTHLIKTRGQQVTLRCSPKSGHDTVSWYQQALGQGPQFIFQYYEEEERQRGNFPDRFSGHQFPNYSSELNVNALLLGDSALYLCASSLEYYEQYFGPGTRLTVT.